This T cell receptor (beta chain) emerged from a study of T cell repertoires in cytomegalovirus infection. Turning to the study itself: Public TCR beta signatures were indicative of both CMV infection and a matching HLA type.

In regard to this clonotype: Its antigen is unidentified.

V gave up 0 bases and J gave up 4 bases; unmatched junction bases: 2. Germline CDR1 and CDR2: SGHVS and FQNEAQ. This CDR3 spans 16 amino acids. TCRdb re-called the reads with MiXCR, one entry per CDR3 protein. Among more than 150,000 distinct CDR3 sequences listed, roughly a fifth were seen once. Study results and caveats: Cumulated frequencies of public TCR beta families served to identify carriers of CMV plus the relevant HLA. The ex vivo response was dominated by HLA-C-restricted CMV-specific TCR beta clonotypes.

The sample was PBMCs. The V and J genes are TRBV7-8 and TRBJ2-3, with 12 bases fitting TRBD2. This TCR derives from a human donor in good health (CMV status not recorded). Some clones in this sample may be carry-over from other donors' samples. For the CDR3, the DNA is TGTGCCAGCAGCTTAGCCGCTAGCGGGGGGGCAGATACGCAGTATTTT. Protein sequence: CASSLAASGGADTQYF.